This T cell receptor beta chain was sequenced during a study of blood T cell repertoires in COVID-19 (dated by TCRdb to the early 2020s). For the wider study: Samples from collaborators originated in the United States, Italy and Spain and spanned both the acute and convalescent phases of COVID-19. The prospective study material was composed of cDNA or gDNA derived from T cells, B-cell-depleted T cells, or PBMCs. Deeply sampled blood TCRbeta repertoires from subjects exposed to, actively infected with, or recovered from COVID-19 were included in the dataset. A freely available public database, intended as a resource for researchers studying the immune response to SARS-CoV-2, is where the repertoires were released. Samples came from the ongoing ImmuneRACE study (first 160 participants) plus 1,254 subjects from 6 global collaborators. Nearly every sample came with metadata listing a de-identified subject ID, COVID-19 status, age in years and sex. Where HLA class I and class II types were available, the types were taken from metadata supplied by the sample provider, not from assay-based typing.

In the case of this clone: Its antigen has not been determined. No qualities accompany the bases; no much larger clone lies one base away.

TCRbeta CDR3 regions were amplified from genomic DNA using the immunoSEQ Assay, a bias-controlled multiplex PCR. For the original study's pipeline: Within the assay, amplification of reference gene primers was used to estimate how many nucleated cells each sample contained. To quantify the absolute abundance of each unique TCRbeta CDR3 rearrangement, sequence reads were collapsed and filtered. Productive Simpson clonality was computed per sample as the square root of Simpson's diversity index over productive rearrangements. TCRdb provides this immuneACCESS table in a form limited to in-frame rearrangements. Some clones are lacking; in checked studies, under half of them reflect an unresolved V gene, and why the rest are absent is not known. V and J calls and clone size are given by that table; D and trimming were obtained from the DNA. Here the sample has about 270,000 clones; about 89% occur a single time. Roughly 8.5% of the sample comes from the top ten.

Study-wide findings and limitations: How much clinical and demographic metadata was included differed by source and by participant, and the metadata was provided uncurated.

Collaborating institutions collected whole blood in K2EDTA tubes following their own protocols. Collaborator samples were shipped for TCRbeta analysis as frozen whole blood, isolated PBMCs, or DNA extracted from either sample type. The material sequenced was peripheral blood. The sequence came from a man aged 35-49 years with active or convalescent COVID-19.

The DNA is as follows: TGTGCCAGCAGCGCCGGGGTGTCGGAGGAGCTGTTTTTT. This is translated as CASSAGVSEELFF. The sequence links TRBV5-6 to TRBJ2-2, with TRBD2 perhaps the D gene, on 5 matching bases. V was cut back by 4 bases and J by 10 bases, leaving a gap of 14 bases between them. As encoded in the germline V gene, CDR1 is SGHDT while CDR2 is YYEEEE. The CDR3 covers 13 residues, taking in both the cysteine and the phenylalanine. Just CDR3 DNA is preserved here, 39 bases in frame from base 1.